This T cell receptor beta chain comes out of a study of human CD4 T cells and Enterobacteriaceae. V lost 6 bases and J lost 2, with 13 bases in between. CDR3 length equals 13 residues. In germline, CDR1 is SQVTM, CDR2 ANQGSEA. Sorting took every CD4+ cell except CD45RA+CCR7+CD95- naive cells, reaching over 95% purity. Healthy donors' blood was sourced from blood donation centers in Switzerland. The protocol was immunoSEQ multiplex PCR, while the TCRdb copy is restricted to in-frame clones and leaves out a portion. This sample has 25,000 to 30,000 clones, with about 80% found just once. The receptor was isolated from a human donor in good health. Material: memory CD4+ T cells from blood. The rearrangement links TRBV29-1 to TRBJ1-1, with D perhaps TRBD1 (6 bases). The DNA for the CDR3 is TGCAGCGTAGCCACAGGGTCCAACACTGAAGCTTTCTTT. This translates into CSVATGSNTEAFF.